This section outlines one T cell receptor (beta chain) sequence together with its context. As yet, its antigen is unknown. Time point meaning: cycle 4 day 1 (C4D1), after 6 weeks of nivolumab. There was relapse after autologous stem cell transplantation in every patient, and there was variation in brentuximab vedotin exposure. The assay was immunoSEQ multiplex PCR, and TCRdb's table has in-frame clones only and misses some. This table has around 90,000 clones, around 78% appearing once. The data derive from a study of PD-1 blockade in classical Hodgkin lymphoma. Findings and limits, study-wide: With respect to the repertoire differences, their causes, possibly disease activity or prior therapy, remain undefined. Diversity in CD4+ TCRs, unlike that measured in CD8+ TCRs, had risen significantly by C4D1. Baseline TCR diversity was reportedly lower in newly diagnosed patients than in healthy donors. It was reported as lower still in relapsed/refractory patients.

CDR1 and CDR2 (germline): PRHDT, FYEKMQ (reference sequence). This CDR3 contains 13 residues. Trimming took 2 bases from V and 3 from J, leaving 6 bases between them. The sequence derives from a human donor with classical Hodgkin lymphoma. V gene TRBV13 combines with J gene TRBJ2-3; no definite D call. The sample was peripheral blood mononuclear cells (PBMCs), taken before the fourth cycle of nivolumab. The CDR3 loop is CASSLRVTDTQYF. The CDR3 nucleotides read TGTGCCAGCAGCTTAAGGGTTACAGATACGCAGTATTTT.